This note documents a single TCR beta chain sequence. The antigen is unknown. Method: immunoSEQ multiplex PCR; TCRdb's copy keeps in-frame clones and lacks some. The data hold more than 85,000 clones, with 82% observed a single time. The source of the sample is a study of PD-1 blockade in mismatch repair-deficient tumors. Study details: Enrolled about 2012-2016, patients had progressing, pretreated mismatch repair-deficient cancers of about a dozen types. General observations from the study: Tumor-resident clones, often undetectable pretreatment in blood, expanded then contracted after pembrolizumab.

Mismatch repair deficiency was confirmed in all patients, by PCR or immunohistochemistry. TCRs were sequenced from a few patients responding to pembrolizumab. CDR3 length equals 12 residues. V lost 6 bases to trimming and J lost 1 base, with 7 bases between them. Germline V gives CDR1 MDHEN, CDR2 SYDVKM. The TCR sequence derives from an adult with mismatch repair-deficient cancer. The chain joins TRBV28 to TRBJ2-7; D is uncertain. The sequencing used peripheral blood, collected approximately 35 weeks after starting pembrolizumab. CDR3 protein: CASSLRSYEQYF. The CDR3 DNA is TGTGCCAGCAGCCTGAGATCCTACGAGCAGTACTTC.